This TCR beta chain was found in a study of cytomegalovirus exposure and HLA in healthy donors (dated by TCRdb to the late 2010s). For the wider study: An earlier analysis of 587 of the donors reported 276 Gb of sequence data and 117 million unique TCR beta sequences obtained from approximately 180 million T cells. An early release that covered fewer than 800 HLA-typed donors contained about 300 gigabases of sequencing data and some 87 million unique TCR sequences. Donor age, sex, ethnicity and CMV serostatus were collected together with the repertoire data. Genome-wide SNP genotypes for about 55% of the 666 donors were used in a later genetic analysis, which treated that subset as a discovery cohort. To predict cytomegalovirus infection status, the study brought together high-throughput TCR immunosequencing, statistical association of individual TCRs with disease status, and machine learning. HLA typing included class I and class II loci at four-digit resolution. The number of typed donors differed by locus: about 620-640 for A, B, C, DRB1 and DQB1; about 520 for DQA1; 600 to 610 for DPA1; and about 470 for DPB1. The study used immunosequencing to profile the T cell repertoires of several hundred subjects and linked those repertoires to cytomegalovirus serostatus. Among the roughly 390 genotyped donors, approximately 82% belonged to the genetic ancestry cluster associated with self-reported Caucasian donors. Four or five DR-DQ haplotypes were handled as single units for association and clustering, since linkage in the cohort was strong. Among around 400 genotyped donors of the cohort, an average of around 250,000 unique TCR beta nucleotide sequences was sequenced per donor, of which about 19% were non-productive. In a later analysis, previously published TCR beta repertoires from 550 to 700 donors were re-analyzed and high-resolution HLA genotyping was added so that TCR occurrence patterns could be studied. The study aimed to test whether cataloging public T cell receptors could reveal signatures of past pathogen exposure. Every discovery cohort repertoire had been produced on one sequencing platform. Rather than using new phenotypic data, the later analysis identified candidate immune exposures from TCR beta sequences and from how often those sequences occurred across donors. In an earlier analysis of several hundred of the donors, high-throughput TCR beta sequencing was used to judge whether each TCR beta V gene segment behaved as functional or pseudogenic. A separate validation cohort of 100 to 150 different subjects was used in addition to the 666-subject first cohort. Study-wide conclusions, independent of this receptor: Across donors, most TCR sequences were observed very rarely, whereas some public TCRs were present in many individuals. Sequencing depth was assumed to be roughly uniform across donors in the presence/absence analyses, though that assumption may not hold. In the study, around 150 TCR beta chains were listed as associated with cytomegalovirus. In an earlier analysis of several hundred of the donors, most TCR beta V segments were observed in productive rearrangements about 90% or about 30% of the time, broadly matching IMGT annotations. Linkage disequilibrium might explain the correlated functional status among segregating V segments, but an unknown experimental factor could not be ruled out. Some IMGT-functional V segments, including TRBV6-2 and TRBV6-3, could not be distinguished by the 87-base-pair reads and were therefore excluded. A few of the identified cytomegalovirus-associated TCR beta chains were confirmed in vitro to be specific for cytomegalovirus antigens. In a later analysis, most CMV-associated TCR beta chains were found to appear HLA-restricted, with HLA associations seemingly driven largely by CMV exposure. When HLA alleles, especially DR and DQ, strongly co-occurred, attributing TCR associations to individual alleles was difficult. In this cohort, only TCR beta chains were sequenced, and detectable features were limited by the absence of alpha or paired-chain data. According to a later analysis, parvovirus B19, influenza, CMV and Epstein-Barr virus appeared linked to several top co-occurrence clusters. A further reported finding was that TCR beta sequences accurately predicted the HLA-A and HLA-B alleles for most subjects in the first cohort. The authors suggested that the approach could potentially be generalized to other disease states and immunological phenotypes. In a later genetic analysis, fewer N-insertions in productive TCRs were reported among donors in an Asian-associated ancestry cluster than the roughly 640-donor mean. A cluster of highly shared sequence variants was judged likely to be a technical artifact of the sequencing pipeline. Because some donors lacked HLA typing at each locus, the association tests relied only on the typed subset. In a later analysis, 16,951 TCR beta sequences were associated with specific HLA alleles at a false discovery rate of 0.05. The classifier was reported to diagnose cytomegalovirus status with high specificity and sensitivity in both the original and validation cohorts. Because counts were too low, some 17 rarely observed V segments, including chromosome 9 orphons, were left out of the earlier analysis of approximately 500 of the donors. In a later analysis, HLA-associated TCR beta chains showed more clonal expansion and lower generation probabilities than non-associated chains that were equally common. V-gene and J-gene trimming of TCR beta chains was associated with a missense DCLRE1C variant in a later genetic analysis, and the association was replicated in an independent cohort. In a later analysis, TCR association rates were found to vary across HLA loci, with the most associated TCRs seen for DRB1 alleles and the fewest for HLA-C alleles. For the cohort, immune exposure information was limited to CMV serostatus.

The cohort consisted of 600 to 700 healthy bone marrow donors. Cohort members were all nominally healthy when sampled, although unrecorded immune exposures were likely present. The donor tested CMV seronegative, placing the donor among the 300 to 450 seronegative members of the cohort. Each donor provided a peripheral blood sample, and peripheral blood mononuclear cells were used for TCR beta sequencing. The Qiagen DNeasy Blood Extraction Kit was used to extract genomic DNA from the blood cell samples. The library came from the immunoSEQ multiplex PCR assay. For the multiplex PCR, a mixture combining 60 forward primers for TCR Vbeta segments and 13 reverse primers for TCR Jbeta segments was used. The CDR3 region of rearranged TCR beta genes was amplified from genomic DNA with a multiplex PCR assay. On the Illumina HiSeq System, the amplified TCR beta libraries were sequenced as 87-base-pair reads. The authors' pipeline ran thus. In a later analysis, some 80 million unique TCR beta chains were counted across the roughly 610 repertoires, and roughly 10 million of these chains were shared by at least two donors. To remove PCR and sequencing errors, raw reads were error-corrected and collapsed into unique sequences using a nearest-neighbor algorithm that merged closely related sequences. To assign V, D and J gene segments, CDR3 sequences were aligned to IMGT reference sequences. For a sequence to be retained, a match of at least six nucleotides to both a V gene segment and a J gene segment was required. Rearrangements were classified as productive when the CDR3 lacked stop codons and remained in frame with V and J, and all other rearrangements were classified as non-productive. CDR3 was defined according to IMGT convention as the region running from the second conserved V-encoded cysteine to the conserved J-encoded phenylalanine. The earlier analysis of about 610 of the donors excluded any sequence lacking an unambiguous match to a single V gene segment. In an earlier analysis of a few hundred of the donors, a V segment was called functional when productive rearrangements were above 56.7%, and segregating when the standard deviation between donors exceeded 5%. A statistical classification framework was developed to diagnose cytomegalovirus status using the catalog of TCR beta chain sequences. In a later analysis, V and J genes were assigned by comparing TCR nucleotide sequences against IMGT/GENE-DB human TR gene sequences. Using the TCRdist pipeline, a later analysis assigned CDR3 sequences along with most-parsimonious VDJ recombination scenarios. In a later analysis, every TCR beta chain was defined by the combination of its CDR3 amino acid sequence and its V-gene family, and reads without a unique V-gene family were dropped. To address suspected cross-contamination and a sequencing artifact, a later analysis removed over 500 highly shared, low-generation-probability nucleotide sequences. In a later analysis, a clonal expansion index was calculated for each public chain from normalized within-repertoire ranks of inferred template counts. Generation probabilities in a later analysis came from a VDJ recombination model fitted to out-of-frame rearrangements, and those results were checked against IGoR. In a later analysis, TCR-TCR, TCR-HLA and TCR-CMV co-occurrence was scored with hypergeometric tests, and a repertoire-size bias correction was applied to TCR pairs. To estimate false discovery rates, a later analysis permuted the HLA or CMV assignments 20 times. In a later analysis, co-occurring TCRs were grouped using DBSCAN, and TCRdist sequence similarity was added for clustering within HLA-allele-positive subsets. Repertoires with fewer than 30,000 or more than 120,000 public chains, plus five repertoires with anomalous nucleotide sharing, were excluded from co-occurrence clustering. The table comes from immuneACCESS by way of TCRdb, which keeps in-frame sequences with V and J called. Part of the clones is missing from these tables; in studies checked, under half for an unresolved V gene and the rest for unknown reasons. V, J and clone size reflect that table, while D and trimming were determined from the DNA. For this sample there are approximately 270,000 clones; 75% to 85% appear just once. The top ten constitute roughly 0.3% of the sample.

From the cysteine up to the phenylalanine, the CDR3 has a length of 15 residues. The CDR3 DNA has 45 bases and is translated from base 1. A word on this clone: It has no known antigen specificity. No much larger clonotype is one base removed from it; base qualities were not supplied.

Here the chain combines TRBV12-2 and TRBJ2-7; no DNA check was done on the table's D call, TRBD2. TRBV12-2 constitutes a pseudogene. This sequence was found in a girl aged 2-9 years in good health and CMV-seronegative. Specimen: PBMCs. CDR3 protein: CASRLVAGGPYEQYF. The DNA sequence is given as TGTGCAAGTCGCTTAGTAGCGGGAGGGCCCTACGAGCAGTACTTC.